The TCR beta chain described here comes from a study of T cell repertoires in cytomegalovirus infection. Study background: Matching HLA type and CMV infection were both indicated by public TCR beta signatures. Findings of the study overall: CMV carriers having the relevant HLA were flagged by cumulative public TCR beta family frequency. CMV-specific TCR beta clonotypes restricted by HLA-C were the ones dominating the ex vivo response.

Via MiXCR, TCRdb re-called the reads, giving one row per CDR3 protein. This table has 30,000 to 40,000 distinct CDR3 sequences, 52% appearing once. As concerns this clonotype: The antigen is unknown.

This specimen consisted of CD8+ T cells from cultured PBMCs, obtained from culture after CMV antigen stimulation. The clonotype comes from a human donor in good health (CMV status not recorded). Some clones in this sample may be carry-over from other donors' samples.

The CDR3 reads CSVEVTEAFF. The CDR3 DNA sequence: TGCAGCGTTGAGGTGACTGAAGCTTTCTTT. The chain uses TRBV29-1 and TRBJ1-1; no clear D gene. The CDR3 runs 10 residues. In germline, CDR1 is SQVTM, CDR2 ANQGSEA. V lost 3 bases and J lost 5, with 4 bases in between.